Presented here are 21 T cell receptor beta chains from one specimen sequenced in a study of blood T cell repertoires in COVID-19. The assay was immunoSEQ multiplex PCR, and TCRdb's table has in-frame clones only and misses some. The sample records 95,000 to 150,000 clones, about 86% being singletons. Material for sequencing was peripheral blood. These receptors came from a man at least 80 years old with active or convalescent COVID-19.

This clone was counted between two and nine times. This rearrangement joins TRBV2 to TRBJ1-1; 7 bases fit TRBD1. The CDR3 has 11 residues. The junction had 8 bases not matched to a gene; V was cut back by 8 bases and J by 11 bases. Germline assignment: CDR1 SNHLY and CDR2 FYNNEI. The CDR3 loop is CASLGTVGAFF. The CDR3 region has the DNA TGTGCCAGCCTCGGGACAGTGGGGGCTTTCTTT.

The genes are TRBV10-2 and TRBJ1-5, with a weak D call TRBD1 (6 bases). V was pared by 6 bases and J by 0 bases, with 9 bases between. Germline assignment: CDR1 WSHSY and CDR2 SAAADI. CDR3 size: 14 residues. The CDR3 coding sequence is TGCGCCAGCAGGGACAGTTATAGCAATCAGCCCCAGCATTTT. Protein: CASRDSYSNQPQHF.

The rearrangement links TRBV7-2 to TRBJ1-6; TRBD1 might be the D (5 bases). The CDR3 is 15 residues long. Per the germline V gene, CDR1 is SGHTA and CDR2 is FQGNSA. V dropped 0 bases and J dropped 7 bases, with 10 bases sitting between them. The CDR3 nucleotides are TGTGCCAGCAGCTTAGCGACAGCGCTGAATTCACCCCTCCACTTT. Protein product: CASSLATALNSPLHF.

V and J are TRBV2 and TRBJ1-3; tentative D call: TRBD1 (5 bases). This CDR3 region has 17 residues. V lost 2 bases, J lost 0 bases, and 14 bases lay in between. Germline V gene data show CDR1 as SNHLY and CDR2 as FYNNEI. The CDR3 DNA sequence: TGTGCCAGCAGTGAATACGGGGGTTCGAGCTCTGGAAACACCATATATTTT. Residues: CASSEYGGSSSGNTIYF.

V is TRBV11-2 and J is TRBJ2-3, with 7 nucleotides matching TRBD1. After removal of 5 bases from V and 0 bases from J, the junction contained 8 bases not matched to a gene. The CDR3 length is 16 residues. CDR1 and CDR2 from the germline V gene are SGHAT and FQNNGV. CDR3 coding DNA: TGTGCCAGCAGCCCCATGGGACAGCCTAGCACAGATACGCAGTATTTT. Translated, it gives CASSPMGQPSTDTQYF. Complete variable domain (other parts from reference TRBV11-2 and TRBJ2-3): EAGVAQSPRYKIIEKRQSVAFWCNPISGHATLYWYQQILGQGPKLLIQFQNNGVVDDSQLPKDRFSAERLKGVDSTLKIQPAKLEDSAVYLCASSPMGQPSTDTQYFGPGTRLTVL.

The chain combines TRBV7-2 with TRBJ1-3; the D is unclear. This CDR3 spans 13 amino acids. The ends were cut back, 1 base at V and 8 bases at J, with 9 bases in the middle. Germline CDR1 reads SGHTA; CDR2 reads FQGNSA. Written as DNA, the CDR3 is TGTGCCAGCAGCTTAGGGCGGGAAGACACCATATATTTT. Amino acid sequence: CASSLGREDTIYF. Full variable domain (rest looked up from reference TRBV7-2 and TRBJ1-3): GAGVSQSPSNKVTEKGKDVELRCDPISGHTALYWYRQSLGQGLEFLIYFQGNSAPDKSGLPSDRFSAERTGGSVSTLTIQRTQQEDSAVYLCASSLGREDTIYFGEGSWLTVV.

This sequence joins TRBV6-2 or TRBV6-3 and TRBJ1-1; 8 bases match TRBD1. Germline CDR1 is MNHEY and CDR2 is SVGEGT. V gave up 5 bases and J gave up 5 bases; unmatched junction bases: 7. This CDR3 has 14 amino acids. CDR3 sequence reads: CASSNDRGWTEAFF. CDR3 in DNA: TGTGCCAGCAGTAATGACAGGGGATGGACTGAAGCTTTCTTT.

The gene calls are TRBV5-1 and TRBJ1-5; D possibly corresponds to TRBD1 (5 bases). Germline CDR1 reads SGHRS; CDR2 reads YFSETQ. V gave up 0 bases and J gave up 2 bases, with 9 bases separating them. This CDR3 contains 15 residues. The CDR3 here is CASSLAGGGNQPQHF. The CDR3 DNA sequence: TGCGCCAGCAGCTTGGCCGGGGGAGGCAATCAGCCCCAGCATTTT.

The CDR3 sequence: CASSPSEVQAPLEQYF. CDR3 sequence (DNA): TGTGCCAGCAGCCCGTCTGAAGTGCAGGCCCCCCTCGAGCAGTACTTC. The chain has TRBV14 and TRBJ2-7; D unresolved. The germline gives CDR1 SGHDN, CDR2 FVKESK. CDR3 length: 16 residues. Deletions cut 4 bases from V and 6 bases from J, with 22 bases between.

In its sample, this clone was seen once. CDR3 region: CASSNPHRAHQPQHF. Written as DNA, the CDR3 is TGTGCCAGCAGCAATCCCCACAGGGCCCATCAGCCCCAGCATTTT. V gene TRBV21-1 combines with J gene TRBJ1-5; the listed D gene, TRBD1, was not tested against the DNA. TRBV21-1 is a pseudogene locus. This CDR3 comprises 15 residues.

This chain links TRBV9 with TRBJ1-4, with TRBD1 as a possible D gene (5 bases). There are 14 residues in the CDR3. The V gene's germline CDR1 is SGDLS and CDR2 YYNGEE. Deletions cut 0 bases from V and 7 bases from J, with 10 bases between. DNA for the CDR3: TGTGCCAGCAGCGTAGCGGGGGATGGTGAAAAACTGTTTTTT. Amino acids: CASSVAGDGEKLFF.

The V gene is TRBV5-1, the J gene TRBJ2-7, with TRBD1 matching 8 bases. Germline assignment: CDR1 SGHRS and CDR2 YFSETQ. With 4 bases clipped from V and 3 bases from J, the junction kept 6 bases outside the gene matches. The CDR3 is made up of 14 amino acids. The CDR3 protein is CASSKGQGNYEQYF. DNA of the CDR3: TGCGCCAGCAGCAAAGGACAGGGTAACTACGAGCAGTACTTC.

The CDR3 nucleotides are TGTGCCACCAGTGACCCGGGACAGGGGGTCGAGACCCAGTACTTC. As protein: CATSDPGQGVETQYF. The chain employs TRBV24-1 and TRBJ2-5; 11 bases agree with TRBD1. The V gene's germline CDR1 is KGHDR and CDR2 SFDVKD. V lost 4 bases and J lost 5; bases outside the gene matches: 5. The length of the CDR3 is 15 residues.

This sequence joins TRBV19 and TRBJ1-6; 10 bases are a match to TRBD1. The germline CDR1 and CDR2 sequences are LNHDA and SQIVND (reference sequence). The CDR3 is 16 amino acids. V lost 7 bases and J lost 6; bases outside the gene matches: 9. The CDR3 DNA follows: TGTGCCAGTACCTCGCAGGGACAGGGGTTTAATTCACCCCTCCACTTT. Amino acid sequence: CASTSQGQGFNSPLHF.

The chain is built from TRBV7-3 and TRBJ2-7; perhaps TRBD2 as D (7 bases). The CDR3 runs 16 residues. Trimming cost V 5 bases and J 7 bases, with 24 bases left between them. CDR1 is SGHTA and CDR2 is FQGTGA in the germline V gene. In DNA, the CDR3 is TGTGCCAGCAGCCAAACAGGGTCTGCAGGGAGGGCTGAGCAGTACTTC. Protein product: CASSQTGSAGRAEQYF. Together with reference TRBV7-3 and TRBJ2-7, the CDR3 gives the full variable domain: GAGVSQTPSNKVTEKGKYVELRCDPISGHTALYWYRQSLGQGPEFLIYFQGTGAADDSGLPNDRFFAVRPEGSVSTLKIQRTERGDSAVYLCASSQTGSAGRAEQYFGPGTRLTVT.

This chain links TRBV21-1 with TRBJ2-3; TRBD2, as called in the table, went unchecked against the DNA. TRBV21-1 is recorded as a pseudogene. The CDR3 is made up of 18 amino acids. The CDR3 here is CASSKDWSSGERTDTQYF. In DNA form, the CDR3 reads TGTGCCAGCAGCAAAGATTGGTCTAGCGGGGAACGCACAGATACGCAGTATTTT.

The rearrangement uses TRBV25-1 and TRBJ2-1, with 15 bases identical to TRBD2. The germline CDR1 and CDR2 sequences are MGHDK and SYGVNS. V dropped 3 bases and J dropped 9; count of bases not matched to a gene: 6. The CDR3 is 16 residues long. The CDR3 sequence is CASSDRTSGGEVEQFF. The CDR3 DNA reads TGTGCCAGCAGTGATCGGACTAGCGGGGGGGAGGTTGAGCAGTTCTTC. The full variable domain, rest sourced from reference TRBV25-1 and TRBJ2-1, is EADIYQTPRYLVIGTGKKITLECSQTMGHDKMYWYQQDPGMELHLIHYSYGVNSTEKGDLSSESTVSRIRTEHFPLTLESARPSHTSQYLCASSDRTSGGEVEQFFGPGTRLTVL.

The V call is TRBV7-2, the J call TRBJ2-7; TRBD2 is a possible D gene (6 bases). CDR1 and CDR2 from the germline V gene are SGHTA and FQGNSA. The CDR3 sequence is 15 residues long. The germline V and J ends were trimmed by 5 bases and 4 bases, with 18 bases remaining between them. CDR3 sequence reads: CASSTQPGVGYEQYF. CDR3 nucleotides: TGTGCCAGCAGCACACAACCGGGGGTTGGGTACGAGCAGTACTTC.

The chain recombines TRBV5-4 with TRBJ1-6, with D possibly being TRBD1 (5 bases). The V gene's germline CDR1 is SGHNT and CDR2 YYREEE (reference sequence). The CDR3 length is 15 residues. The V and J ends lost 3 bases and 9 bases respectively, with 16 bases between them. The CDR3 spells CASSSLQGVGSPLHF. CDR3 bases: TGTGCCAGCAGCTCCCTCCAGGGCGTCGGTTCACCCCTCCACTTT. Using reference TRBV5-4 and TRBJ1-6 for the parts outside the CDR3, the full variable domain is ETGVTQSPTHLIKTRGQQVTLRCSSQSGHNTVSWYQQALGQGPQFIFQYYREEENGRGNFPPRFSGLQFPNYSSELNVNALELDDSALYLCASSSLQGVGSPLHFGNGTRLTVT.

This chain connects TRBV6-1 to TRBJ2-3; unclear D gene. V lost 2 bases and J 2 bases, leaving 11 bases between the germline ends. This CDR3 is 15 amino acids long. Germline V gives CDR1 MNHNS, CDR2 SASEGT. The CDR3 protein is CASSESITPTDTQYF. The CDR3 nucleotides are TGTGCCAGCAGTGAATCTATCACCCCCACAGATACGCAGTATTTT.

This clone was detected many times. The chain has TRBV7-9 and TRBJ2-1; 10 bases agree with TRBD1. The germline CDR1 and CDR2 sequences are SEHNR and FQNEAQ (reference sequence). The CDR3 runs 15 residues. Losses at the gene ends were 6 bases for V and 0 bases for J; bases not matched to a gene: 2. CDR3 bases: TGTGCCAGCAGGGGACAGGGGAGCTCCTACAATGAGCAGTTCTTC. This codes for CASRGQGSSYNEQFF.